The 25 T cell receptor beta chains reported below all come from one sample, sequenced in a study of T cells in Graves' hyperthyroidism and ophthalmopathy. Amplification of TCR beta CDR3 regions used RNA as the template. TCR CDR3 regions were first amplified by RT-PCR with HTBI primers. TCRdb ran MiXCR on the multiplex PCR reads and lists one entry per CDR3 protein. The sample consists of about 210,000 distinct CDR3 sequences, about a sixth of them appearing once. The specimen sequenced was blood. The receptors stem from a man aged 45 to 65 with Graves' hyperthyroidism.

Written as DNA, the CDR3 is TGTGCCTGGAGTTCCATAGCCCAGATAGATACGCAGTATTTT. This codes for CAWSSIAQIDTQYF. The chain has TRBV30 and TRBJ2-3; D uncertain. CDR1 is GTSNPN and CDR2 is SVGIG in the germline V gene (reference sequence). This CDR3 comprises 14 residues. Deletions cut 2 bases from V and 5 bases from J, with 14 bases between.

In its sample, this clonotype was seen a few times. The genes are TRBV6-5 and TRBJ2-2; the D is unclear. Deletions cut 0 bases from V and 9 bases from J, with 17 bases between. The CDR3 is 16 amino acids. Germline V gene sequence: CDR1 MNHEY, CDR2 SVGAGI. CDR3 coding DNA: TGTGCCAGCAGTTACTCGATGTCAGGTGACGACCGGGAGCTGTTTTTT. It codes for CASSYSMSGDDRELFF.

This clonotype was recorded many times. The chain couples TRBV5-1 to TRBJ2-3; 7 nucleotides align to TRBD1. The V gene's germline CDR1 is SGHRS and CDR2 YFSETQ. The CDR3 extends over 14 amino acids. The V and J ends lost 4 bases and 4 bases, in that order; junction bases with no gene match: 6. The CDR3 DNA reads as TGCGCCAGCAGCCTCAGGGGGTCAGCAGATACGCAGTATTTT. Its translation: CASSLRGSADTQYF.

In its sample, this clonotype was seen many times. The chain employs TRBV2 and TRBJ1-2; D is unclear. The CDR3 totals 13 residues. The V gene lost 5 bases and the J gene lost 8 bases, with 15 bases spanning the gap. From germline, CDR1 is SNHLY and CDR2 FYNNEI. The CDR3 DNA is TGTGCCAGCAGTCCCTCCACAAGGATGGGCTACACCTTC. Protein sequence: CASSPSTRMGYTF.

This clonotype occurred a few times. The chain joins TRBV7-2 to TRBJ2-6; D ambiguous. CDR3 size: 14 residues. Trimming left V 5 bases short and J 4 bases short, with 9 bases between. Germline loops: CDR1 SGHTA, CDR2 FQGNSA. The CDR3: CASSLSVGANVLTF. As DNA, the CDR3 is TGTGCCAGCAGCCTATCCGTAGGGGCCAACGTCCTGACTTTC.

V and J are TRBV20-1 and TRBJ2-7; no clear D gene. The CDR3 runs to 11 residues. V was trimmed by 6 bases and J by 2 bases, leaving 8 bases between them. Germline-derived CDR1 and CDR2 are DFQATT and SNEGSKA (reference sequence). CDR3 DNA: TGCAGTGCCGAGGACCCCTACGAGCAGTACTTC. It is translated as CSAEDPYEQYF.

This clonotype was counted a few times. V is TRBV6-1 and J is TRBJ2-1, with TRBD2 as a possible D gene (6 bases). The V gene lost 5 bases and the J gene lost 8 bases, with 22 bases spanning the gap. Per the germline V gene, CDR1 is MNHNS and CDR2 is SASEGT. The CDR3 covers 16 residues. CDR3 DNA sequence: TGTGCCAGCAGTAGGGACTCGGGACCAGGTCTGGATGAGCAGTTCTTC. Translated, it gives CASSRDSGPGLDEQFF.

This clonotype was observed many times. The chain recombines TRBV11-3 with TRBJ2-7; no firm D call. The CDR3 consists of 13 residues. Per the germline V gene, CDR1 is SGHNT and CDR2 is YENEEA. The V end lost 3 bases, the J end lost 3 bases, and 9 bases lay between the germline ends. The CDR3 sequence: CASSLRNNYEQYF. The CDR3 DNA follows: TGTGCCAGCAGCTTGCGAAACAACTACGAGCAGTACTTC.

Concerning this clonotype: A much larger clone lies one base from this, so it may be a read error. V is TRBV20-1 and J is TRBJ1-4; the D is unclear. The CDR3 is made up of 11 amino acids. The germline CDR1 and CDR2 sequences are DFQATT and SNEGSKA (reference sequence). CDR3 residues: CSVRPNEKLFF. The CDR3 region has the DNA TGCAGTGTTAGACCGAATGAAAAACTGTTTTTT.

This clonotype occurred many times. The chain joins TRBV12-3 or TRBV12-4 to TRBJ1-1; 7 nucleotides agree with TRBD1. Germline trimming cut 5 bases from V and 5 bases from J; bases unmatched to any gene: 8. The CDR3 covers 14 residues. The CDR3 sequence is CASSAGQRGTEAFF. The DNA of the CDR3 is TGTGCCAGCAGTGCGGGACAGAGGGGGACTGAAGCTTTCTTT.

The chain couples TRBV10-3 to TRBJ2-1; D remains ambiguous. Trimming took 3 bases from V and 9 from J, leaving 9 bases between them. Germline CDR1 and CDR2: ENHRY and SYGVKD. This CDR3 region has 12 residues. The CDR3 DNA reads TGTGCCATCAGTGATCAGGAGACTGAGCAGTTCTTC. It translates to CAISDQETEQFF.

The chain uses TRBV19 and TRBJ1-5; D uncertain. The germline gives CDR1 LNHDA, CDR2 SQIVND (reference sequence). The CDR3 is made up of 15 amino acids. The CDR3 here is CAKYSGMPLNQPQHF. Here the CDR3 DNA reads TGTGCTAAGTACAGTGGGATGCCTCTTAATCAGCCCCAGCATTTT.

This chain joins TRBV9 and TRBJ1-4; tentatively, D is TRBD1 (5 bases). The germline V gene encodes CDR1 SGDLS and CDR2 YYNGEE. This CDR3 region has 17 residues. Trimming pared 0 bases from V and 3 bases from J, leaving 15 bases between. The CDR3 loop is CASSVEGTHQSNEKLFF. The CDR3 DNA reads TGTGCCAGCAGCGTAGAGGGGACCCACCAATCTAATGAAAAACTGTTTTTT. The full variable domain, with the rest looked up from reference TRBV9 and TRBJ1-4, is DSGVTQTPKHLITATGQRVTLRCSPRSGDLSVYWYQQSLDQGLQFLIQYYNGEERAKGNILERFSAQQFPDLHSELNLSSLELGDSALYFCASSVEGTHQSNEKLFFGSGTQLSVL.

V and J are TRBV5-1 and TRBJ1-2; tentatively, D is TRBD1 (6 bases). V lost 2 bases, J lost 7 bases, and 15 bases lay in between. This CDR3 has 14 amino acids. Germline CDR1 reads SGHRS; CDR2 reads YFSETQ. As DNA, the CDR3 is TGCGCCAGCAGCTTTGCAGGGGAGTTGGGTGGCTACACCTTC. Translating it yields CASSFAGELGGYTF. The whole variable domain, remainder taken from reference TRBV5-1 and TRBJ1-2, is KAGVTQTPRYLIKTRGQQVTLSCSPISGHRSVSWYQQTPGQGLQFLFEYFSETQRNKGNFPGRFSGRQFSNSRSEMNVSTLELGDSALYLCASSFAGELGGYTFGSGTRLTVV.

V and J are TRBV30 and TRBJ2-7; 9 positions match TRBD1. The CDR3 runs to 12 residues. Unmatched junction bases numbered 3, after V lost 5 bases and J lost 4 bases. Germline lookup yields CDR1 GTSNPN and CDR2 SVGIG (reference sequence). This CDR3 reads CAWGTGIYEQYF. CDR3 DNA: TGTGCCTGGGGGACAGGGATATACGAGCAGTACTTC.

Only a few counts were recorded for this clonotype. The chain joins TRBV6-1 to TRBJ2-7; 8 bases are shared with TRBD2. V lost 2 bases and J lost 5; bases outside the gene matches: 8. Germline lookup yields CDR1 MNHNS and CDR2 SASEGT. The CDR3 contains 15 residues. CDR3 sequence (DNA): TGTGCCAGCAGTGAATCAGAGCGGGAGAGGGACGAGCAGTACTTC. Translating it yields CASSESERERDEQYF.

Many counts were recorded for this clonotype. The chain uses TRBV12-3 or TRBV12-4 and TRBJ1-2; D uncertain. Trimming took 8 bases from V and 4 from J, leaving 14 bases between them. The length of the CDR3 is 13 residues. CDR3 coding DNA: TGTGCCAGCTGTAGGATCGGGTTCTATGGCTACACCTTC. The encoded protein is CASCRIGFYGYTF.

The rearrangement uses TRBV19 and TRBJ2-1, with D perhaps TRBD2 (5 bases). Germline V gene sequence: CDR1 LNHDA, CDR2 SQIVND (reference sequence). The CDR3 totals 12 residues. The V end was cut by 6 bases, the J end by 7 bases, with 10 bases between. The CDR3 region is CASSGMGNEQFF. As DNA, the CDR3 is TGTGCCAGTAGCGGGATGGGGAATGAGCAGTTCTTC.

There are many counts of this clonotype. The rearrangement uses TRBV11-2 and TRBJ2-7, with D perhaps assigned TRBD1 or TRBD2 (5 bases each). V was trimmed by 4 bases and J by 1 base, leaving 11 bases between them. CDR1 is SGHAT, CDR2 FQNNGV, per germline. CDR3 length: 14 residues. The CDR3 DNA reads TGTGCCAGCAGCTACCCGGGACCGTCCTACGAGCAGTACTTC. Amino acid sequence: CASSYPGPSYEQYF.

Many counts were recorded for this clonotype. J is TRBJ2-5 and V is TRBV2; 11 bases match TRBD2. Trimming cost V 6 bases and J 5 bases; bases outside gene matches: 8. The CDR3 is made up of 15 amino acids. Germline loops: CDR1 SNHLY, CDR2 FYNNEI. In nucleotides, the CDR3 is TGTGCCAGCAGGGTGGGACTAGCGGTCCTGGAGACCCAGTACTTC. It is translated as CASRVGLAVLETQYF. The whole variable domain, remainder taken from reference TRBV2 and TRBJ2-5, is EPEVTQTPSHQVTQMGQEVILRCVPISNHLYFYWYRQILGQKVEFLVSFYNNEISEKSEIFDDQFSVERPDGSNFTLKIRSTKLEDSAMYFCASRVGLAVLETQYFGPGTRLLVL.

CDR3 residues: CSAVISGRAGYNEQFF. CDR3 DNA: TGCAGTGCTGTAATTAGCGGGAGAGCAGGGTACAATGAGCAGTTCTTC. The rearrangement joins TRBV20-1 to TRBJ2-1, with TRBD2 matching 9 bases. Unmatched junction bases numbered 12, after V lost 5 bases and J lost 4 bases. Germline CDR1 DFQATT, CDR2 SNEGSKA (reference sequence). The CDR3 is made up of 16 amino acids.

On this clonotype itself: This could be a read error, since a much larger clone is one nucleotide away. This rearrangement joins TRBV6-2 or TRBV6-3 to TRBJ2-7; 7 bases align to TRBD1. This CDR3 spans 12 amino acids. Germline V gives CDR1 MNHEY, CDR2 SVGEGT. This CDR3 is CASGDSGYGQYF. CDR3 DNA: TGTGCCAGCGGGGACAGCGGCTACGGGCAGTACTTC.

This clonotype was recorded many times. This sequence joins TRBV28 and TRBJ1-1; possible D gene TRBD1, 6 bases. Germline CDR1 is MDHEN and CDR2 is SYDVKM. V lost 4 bases and J lost 5, with 23 bases in between. The CDR3 consists of 17 residues. CDR3 protein: CASSSSSGTGKGTEAFF. CDR3 sequence (DNA): TGTGCCAGCAGTTCCTCATCAGGCACAGGGAAAGGGACTGAAGCTTTCTTT.

In its sample, this clonotype was seen many times. This chain uses TRBV29-1 with TRBJ2-5; TRBD2 matches at 9 bases. The ends lost 6 bases at V and 5 bases at J; junction bases unmatched: 10. The length of the CDR3 is 14 residues. Germline values: CDR1 SQVTM, CDR2 ANQGSEA. CDR3 in amino acids: CSVTMGSGSETQYF. The CDR3 bases are TGCAGCGTGACCATGGGTAGCGGGAGTGAGACCCAGTACTTC.

This clonotype was observed at least ten times. This chain joins TRBV7-2 and TRBJ2-5; 8 positions agree with TRBD2. This CDR3 has 15 residues. Germline CDR1 is SGHTA and CDR2 is FQGNSA. The V and J ends lost 0 bases and 4 bases, in that order; junction bases with no gene match: 4. The CDR3 reads CASSLAAGDGETQYF. CDR3 nucleotide sequence: TGTGCCAGCAGCTTAGCAGCGGGAGATGGAGAGACCCAGTACTTC.